This entry lists 31 T cell receptor beta chains sequenced from one sample in a study of blood T cells in healthy people across ages. With a J-beta primer mix and a sample-barcoded 5' primer, a second PCR ran about 7 to 11 cycles. TCRdb reanalysed the 5' RACE reads using MiXCR and keeps one entry per CDR3 protein. This sample yields around 1,600,000 distinct CDR3 sequences, of which about 42% are seen a single time; around 4% belongs to the top ten. What was sequenced was blood. The receptors derive from a woman between 18 and 30 years old in good health.

This clonotype was counted a few times. The rearrangement joins TRBV7-2 to TRBJ2-6; D uncertain. This CDR3 spans 14 amino acids. The V gene's germline CDR1 is SGHTA and CDR2 FQGNSA. Trimming pared 2 bases from V and 2 bases from J, leaving 4 bases between. CDR3 DNA sequence: TGTGCCAGCAGCTTAAAAGCTGGGGCCAACGTCCTGACTTTC. Its translation is CASSLKAGANVLTF. The whole variable domain, filled in from reference TRBV7-2 and TRBJ2-6, reads GAGVSQSPSNKVTEKGKDVELRCDPISGHTALYWYRQSLGQGLEFLIYFQGNSAPDKSGLPSDRFSAERTGGSVSTLTIQRTQQEDSAVYLCASSLKAGANVLTFGAGSRLTVL.

This clonotype was seen a few times. V gene TRBV9 combines with J gene TRBJ1-5; no clear D gene. The length of the CDR3 is 11 residues. Germline values: CDR1 SGDLS, CDR2 YYNGEE. Trimming cost V 1 base and J 6 bases, with 2 bases left between them. The CDR3 DNA is TGTGCCAGCAGCGTACGTCAGCCCCAGCATTTT. Translated: CASSVRQPQHF.

The chain has TRBV12-3 or TRBV12-4 and TRBJ1-1; D unclear. The CDR3 has 17 amino acids. Trimming cost V 1 base and J 0 bases, with 15 bases left between them. In nucleotides, the CDR3 is TGTGCCAGCAGTTTAGTCCCAGGACGGTCTATGAACACTGAAGCTTTCTTT. Translated: CASSLVPGRSMNTEAFF.

The genes are TRBV25-1 and TRBJ2-1; D remains unclear. This CDR3 has 15 amino acids. The germline V and J ends were trimmed by 7 bases and 8 bases, with 21 bases remaining between them. In germline, CDR1 is MGHDK, CDR2 SYGVNS. For the CDR3, the DNA is TGTGCCAGCACGCGTGGGCAGGTCGATAGGGATGAGCAGTTCTTC. Amino acid sequence: CASTRGQVDRDEQFF.

There are a few counts of this clonotype. The CDR3 region is CASSLNEGAYNEQFF. The CDR3 DNA follows: TGCGCCAGCAGCTTGAACGAGGGGGCCTACAATGAGCAGTTCTTC. This chain links TRBV5-1 with TRBJ2-1; D is perhaps TRBD1 (6 bases). The CDR3 is made up of 15 amino acids. CDR1 is SGHRS, CDR2 YFSETQ, per germline. Trimming left V 1 base short and J 2 bases short, with 10 bases between.

This clonotype was found many times. V usage is TRBV6-5 and J usage is TRBJ2-1, with a tentative D call TRBD2 (5 bases). CDR3 length equals 15 residues. V dropped 0 bases and J dropped 7 bases, with 13 bases sitting between them. Per germline, CDR1 MNHEY and CDR2 SVGAGI. CDR3 in amino acids: CASSYSGSSVNEQFF. The CDR3 nucleotides read TGTGCCAGCAGTTACTCGGGGAGCAGTGTGAATGAGCAGTTCTTC.

The CDR3 DNA follows: TGCGCCAGCAGCCAAGTTCCGGGGCCCTACACCTACGAGCAGTACTTC. It specifies CASSQVPGPYTYEQYF. V usage is TRBV4-1 and J usage is TRBJ2-7, with D possibly being TRBD1 or TRBD2 (5 bases each). The CDR3 has 16 residues. Per the germline V gene, CDR1 is MGHRA and CDR2 is YSYEKL. V shed 1 base and J shed 2 bases, with 15 bases lying between them.

Many counts were recorded for this clonotype. The chain has TRBV27 and TRBJ1-4, with 8 bases that match TRBD1. The ends lost 5 bases at V and 3 bases at J; junction bases unmatched: 8. Per the germline V gene, CDR1 is MNHEY and CDR2 is SMNVEV (reference sequence). This CDR3 has 16 residues. CDR3 loop: CASSLRRGLSNEKLFF. DNA of the CDR3: TGTGCCAGCAGTCTACGCAGGGGGCTATCTAATGAAAAACTGTTTTTT.

The chain recombines TRBV14 with TRBJ1-2; no definite D call. Per the germline V gene, CDR1 is SGHDN and CDR2 is FVKESK. V lost 0 bases and J 2 bases, leaving 10 bases between the germline ends. The CDR3 loop spans 15 amino acids. The CDR3 DNA reads as TGTGCCAGCAGCCAAGAATTGCCTCGCAACTATGGCTACACCTTC. Its protein is CASSQELPRNYGYTF. The full variable domain, in which reference TRBV14 and TRBJ1-2 provide the parts outside the CDR3, is EAGVTQFPSHSVIEKGQTVTLRCDPISGHDNLYWYRRVMGKEIKFLLHFVKESKQDESGMPNNRFLAERTGGTYSTLKVQPAELEDSGVYFCASSQELPRNYGYTFGSGTRLTVV.

A note on this clonotype: The junction departs from germline at one end; a sequencing error may be responsible. CDR3 sequence (DNA): TGTGCCAGCAGCCAAGATCGCCTAGCGGGAGAGACCCGGTACTTC. It is translated as CASSQDRLAGETRYF. The chain combines TRBV3-1 with TRBJ2-5; 10 bases fit TRBD2. From germline, CDR1 is LGHDT and CDR2 YNNKEL (reference sequence). This CDR3 is 15 amino acids long.

V is TRBV4-3 and J is TRBJ2-5; D might be TRBD1 or TRBD2, each matching 5 bases. V lost 0 bases, J lost 3 bases, and 14 bases lay in between. In germline, CDR1 is LGHNA, CDR2 YSLEER. The CDR3 covers 16 residues. The CDR3 DNA reads TGCGCCAGCAGCCAAGACTGGGGGAATACGAAAGAGACCCAGTACTTC. Translating it yields CASSQDWGNTKETQYF.

V is TRBV25-1 and J is TRBJ1-1; TRBD1 might be the D (6 bases). Trimming took 2 bases from V and 10 from J, leaving 17 bases between them. The CDR3 is made up of 14 amino acids. Germline V CDR1 and CDR2: MGHDK, SYGVNS. CDR3 sequence (DNA): TGTGCCAGCAGTGAAAGGTTTCCGGGACACCGAGCTTTCTTT. Residues: CASSERFPGHRAFF.

This clonotype appeared once. The chain combines TRBV20-1 with TRBJ2-7; D call uncertain. V was shortened by 5 bases and J by 7 bases, with 18 bases between the two germline ends. CDR3 length: 13 amino acids. CDR1 is DFQATT and CDR2 is SNEGSKA in the germline V gene (reference sequence). The CDR3 is CSAPPGAGWEQYF. In DNA, the CDR3 is TGCAGTGCTCCCCCGGGTGCTGGGTGGGAGCAGTACTTC.

This clonotype was detected a few times. V usage is TRBV12-3 or TRBV12-4 and J usage is TRBJ1-1; maybe TRBD1 (5 bases). The CDR3 sequence is 14 residues long. Trimming cost V 2 bases and J 4 bases, with 11 bases left between them. The CDR3, as DNA: TGTGCCAGCAGTTTAAGATATCAGGGCACTGAAGCTTTCTTT. Its protein product is CASSLRYQGTEAFF.

This clonotype was seen a handful of times. V and J are TRBV28 and TRBJ2-7; tentative D call: TRBD1 (5 bases). The germline V gene encodes CDR1 MDHEN and CDR2 SYDVKM. The CDR3 loop spans 16 amino acids. Trimming took 2 bases from V and 4 from J, leaving 18 bases between them. The CDR3 DNA is TGTGCCAGCAGTTTAAATACGTGGGGCGCTGGGTACGAGCAGTACTTC. Translating gives CASSLNTWGAGYEQYF. Complete variable domain (other parts from reference TRBV28 and TRBJ2-7): DVKVTQSSRYLVKRTGEKVFLECVQDMDHENMFWYRQDPGLGLRLIYFSYDVKMKEKGDIPEGYSVSREKKERFSLILESASTNQTSMYLCASSLNTWGAGYEQYFGPGTRLTVT.

This clonotype has a handful of counts. The gene calls are TRBV13 and TRBJ2-3; the D gene is possibly TRBD1 (5 bases). V was cut by 5 bases and J by 6 bases, with 9 bases left in between. The CDR3 length is 12 residues. CDR1 is PRHDT, CDR2 FYEKMQ, per germline (reference sequence). The CDR3 DNA reads as TGTGCCAGCAGCCAGGGTTTTGATACGCAGTATTTT. Its protein is CASSQGFDTQYF.

The rearrangement links TRBV19 to TRBJ1-5; a weak D match, TRBD1 (6 bases). CDR1 is LNHDA and CDR2 is SQIVND in the germline V gene (reference sequence). Deletions cut 10 bases from V and 4 bases from J, with 11 bases between. The CDR3 runs 12 residues. The CDR3 protein is CATNRENQPQHF. CDR3 in DNA: TGTGCCACGAACAGGGAAAATCAGCCCCAGCATTTT. Filled out from reference TRBV19 and TRBJ1-5, the complete variable domain reads DGGITQSPKYLFRKEGQNVTLSCEQNLNHDAMYWYRQDPGQGLRLIYYSQIVNDFQKGDIAEGYSVSREKKESFPLTVTSAQKNPTAFYLCATNRENQPQHFGDGTRLSIL.

This clonotype was seen only a few times. The chain recombines TRBV13 with TRBJ2-7; D ambiguous. V lost 3 bases to trimming and J lost 5 bases, with 14 bases between them. CDR1 is PRHDT and CDR2 is FYEKMQ in the germline V gene (reference sequence). The length of the CDR3 is 14 residues. CDR3 region: CASSFRAGPHEQYF. The CDR3 DNA is TGTGCCAGCAGCTTTAGGGCAGGCCCCCACGAGCAGTACTTC. The variable domain in full, with the rest retrieved from reference TRBV13 and TRBJ2-7, is AAGVIQSPRHLIKEKRETATLKCYPIPRHDTVYWYQQGPGQDPQFLISFYEKMQSDKGSIPDRFSAQQFSDYHSELNMSSLELGDSALYFCASSFRAGPHEQYFGPGTRLTVT.

This clonotype was seen only a few times. Germline is not matched at one junction end, which may reflect a read error. The CDR3 spells CASSFGRGYEQFF. CDR3 DNA sequence: TGTGCTAGCAGCTTCGGGAGAGGCTATGAGCAGTTCTTC. The J gene is TRBJ2-1, the V gene TRBV7-7; D may be TRBD2 (6 bases). This CDR3 contains 13 residues. From germline, CDR1 is SSHAT and CDR2 FNYEAQ (reference sequence).

This clonotype was observed a handful of times. The chain employs TRBV29-1 and TRBJ1-2, with 10 bases identical to TRBD1. In germline, CDR1 is SQVTM, CDR2 ANQGSEA. The CDR3 extends over 14 amino acids. The ends lost 2 bases at V and 4 bases at J; junction bases unmatched: 4. In DNA form, the CDR3 reads TGCAGCGTTGAATCCCGACAGGGGGCCTATGGCTACACCTTC. As protein: CSVESRQGAYGYTF.

The chain employs TRBV30 and TRBJ2-1; D not resolved. With 0 bases removed from V and 2 bases from J, the gap between germline ends came to 5 bases. The germline V gene encodes CDR1 GTSNPN and CDR2 SVGIG (reference sequence). The CDR3 covers 13 residues. The CDR3: CAWSVGPYNEQFF. CDR3 sequence (DNA): TGTGCCTGGAGTGTAGGGCCCTACAATGAGCAGTTCTTC.

This clonotype is a singleton in its sample. Its ends do not fully match the called genes, so a read error is possible. The chain joins TRBV10-3 to TRBJ2-1, with 8 bases fitting TRBD1. Germline V lookup: CDR1 ENHRY, CDR2 SYGVKD. CDR3 length: 15 residues. The DNA of the CDR3 is TGTGCCACCAGTGAAGACAGGGGCGGTTACAATGAGCAGTTCTTC. This encodes CATSEDRGGYNEQFF.

The chain carries TRBV3-1 and TRBJ2-7; D remains unclear. The CDR3 is 17 amino acids. Deletions cut 0 bases from V and 0 bases from J, with 15 bases between. Looked up from germline, CDR1 is LGHDT and CDR2 is YNNKEL (reference sequence). The CDR3, as DNA: TGTGCCAGCAGCCAAGAGTATATGGTCCCACTCTCCTACGAGCAGTACTTC. Its translation: CASSQEYMVPLSYEQYF.

DNA for the CDR3: TGTGCCAGCAGTTACTCCCGCAGTTCTCTCAATGAGCAGTACTTC. Translated: CASSYSRSSLNEQYF. V is TRBV6-2 or TRBV6-3 and J is TRBJ2-1; no reliable D call. The J call is uncertain, as TRBJ2-7 better fits the DNA end. Germline assignment: CDR1 MNHEY and CDR2 SVGEGT. The CDR3 is 15 amino acids.

This clonotype was seen more than once but under ten times. The chain has TRBV20-1 and TRBJ2-1; TRBD2 is a possible D gene (5 bases). The CDR3 contains 14 residues. The V gene lost 6 bases and the J gene lost 12 bases, with 24 bases spanning the gap. Germline-derived CDR1 and CDR2 are DFQATT and SNEGSKA (reference sequence). The CDR3 sequence: CSAGLGGSATGQFF. The CDR3 DNA is TGCAGTGCCGGACTCGGCGGGTCCGCAACCGGGCAGTTCTTC.

The rearrangement links TRBV12-3 or TRBV12-4 to TRBJ2-7, with D perhaps given as TRBD1 or TRBD2 (5 bases each). V lost 6 bases, J lost 4 bases, and 16 bases lay in between. The CDR3 consists of 14 residues. The CDR3 DNA follows: TGTGCCAGCAGCTACCCGGGACGGGCATACGAGCAGTACTTC. This sequence encodes CASSYPGRAYEQYF.

This chain links TRBV6-5 with TRBJ1-2, with unresolved D. There are 17 residues in the CDR3. V was trimmed by 2 bases and J by 0 bases, leaving 16 bases between them. Germline values: CDR1 MNHEY, CDR2 SVGAGI. This CDR3 is CASSYRLSRPTNYGYTF. CDR3 in DNA: TGTGCCAGCAGTTACAGGTTATCGCGACCAACTAACTATGGCTACACCTTC.

The sample holds many counts of this clonotype. This sequence joins TRBV29-1 and TRBJ2-3, with 14 bases aligning to TRBD2. With V trimmed by 6 bases and J by 3 bases, 5 bases remained unmatched. The CDR3 is 15 amino acids. Germline values: CDR1 SQVTM, CDR2 ANQGSEA. The CDR3 protein is CSVEGTSGRTDTQYF. DNA for the CDR3: TGCAGCGTCGAGGGGACTAGCGGGAGAACAGATACGCAGTATTTT.

The chain is built from TRBV30 and TRBJ2-6; D is possibly TRBD2 (6 bases). The CDR3 covers 15 residues. Trimming shortened V by 3 bases and J by 0 bases, and 9 bases separated the two germline ends. CDR1 is GTSNPN and CDR2 is SVGIG in the germline V gene (reference sequence). The CDR3 region is CAWSDGSSGANVLTF. In DNA, the CDR3 is TGTGCCTGGAGCGACGGGAGCTCTGGGGCCAACGTCCTGACTTTC.

V is TRBV21-1 and J is TRBJ2-7; TRBD1, the table's D call, was not compared with the DNA. TRBV21-1 is assigned pseudogene status. The CDR3 is made up of 14 amino acids. The DNA of the CDR3 is TGTGCCAGTAGCAACTTCCTGTACTCCTACGAGCAGTACTTC. It yields the protein CASSNFLYSYEQYF.

The chain employs TRBV6-4 and TRBJ2-3; TRBD2 matches at 7 bases. Germline assignment: CDR1 MRHNA and CDR2 SNTAGT. The V and J ends lost 2 bases and 2 bases, in that order; junction bases with no gene match: 7. The CDR3 is 16 residues long. The CDR3 is CASSDLAGDNTDTQYF. CDR3 DNA sequence: TGTGCCAGCAGTGACCTCGCGGGGGATAACACAGATACGCAGTATTTT.